Reported below is one TCR beta chain. Germline-derived CDR1 and CDR2 are MNHEY and SVGAGI. Trimming shortened V by 1 base and J by 4 bases, and 12 bases separated the two germline ends. The CDR3 extends over 15 amino acids. Repertoires were generated with immunoSEQ multiplex PCR, while TCRdb's copy carries only in-frame clones and drops some. The sample lists approximately 71,000 clones; about 84% were seen once. The record originates from a study of OX40 agonist ivuxolimab in advanced cancers. The genes are TRBV6-5 and TRBJ2-3, with D perhaps matching TRBD2 (6 bases). The TCR comes from an adult with an advanced solid tumor such as melanoma, head and neck, liver or kidney cancer. This material consisted of CD4+ or CD8+ T cells sorted from blood, taken in a trial of the OX40 agonist ivuxolimab. The DNA for the CDR3 is TGTGCCAGCAGTTACTGGTCGGGAGACGCAGATACGCAGTATTTT. Encoded protein: CASSYWSGDADTQYF.